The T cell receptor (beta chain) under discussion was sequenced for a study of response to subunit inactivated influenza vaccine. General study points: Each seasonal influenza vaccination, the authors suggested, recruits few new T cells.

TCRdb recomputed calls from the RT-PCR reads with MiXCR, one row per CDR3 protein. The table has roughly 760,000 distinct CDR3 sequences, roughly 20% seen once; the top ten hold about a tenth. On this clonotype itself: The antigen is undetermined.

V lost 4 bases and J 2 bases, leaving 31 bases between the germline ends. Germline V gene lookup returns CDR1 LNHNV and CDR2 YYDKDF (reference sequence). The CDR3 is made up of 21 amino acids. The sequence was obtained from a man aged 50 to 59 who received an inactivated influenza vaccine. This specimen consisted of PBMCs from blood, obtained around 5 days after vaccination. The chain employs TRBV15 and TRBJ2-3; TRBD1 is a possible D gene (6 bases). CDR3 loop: CATSTQRNFWYQDSNTDTQYF. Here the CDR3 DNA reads TGTGCCACCAGCACGCAGAGGAATTTTTGGTATCAGGACAGTAACACAGATACGCAGTATTTT.